One sample yielded the 23 T cell receptor beta chains listed below, sequenced in a study of cytomegalovirus exposure and HLA in healthy donors. Primers: 60 Vbeta forward and 13 Jbeta reverse. Clones were sequenced by immunoSEQ multiplex PCR, and TCRdb holds only the in-frame ones, with some missing. The table has fewer than 250,000 clones, 75% to 80% seen once; the top ten hold around 1.9%. The specimen was PBMCs. The receptor set was obtained from a male donor in good health and CMV-seronegative.

The chain recombines TRBV27 with TRBJ1-4; 7 bases are shared with TRBD1. J lost 0 bases, V lost 6 bases, and 10 bases had no gene match. The length of the CDR3 is 17 residues. Germline CDR1 reads MNHEY; CDR2 reads SMNVEV (reference sequence). The chain's CDR3 is CASRTGHEPATNEKLFF. Written as DNA, the CDR3 is TGTGCCAGCAGGACAGGGCACGAGCCAGCAACTAATGAAAAACTGTTTTTT. Based on the CDR3 plus reference TRBV27 and TRBJ1-4, the full variable domain is EAQVTQNPRYLITVTGKKLTVTCSQNMNHEYMSWYRQDPGLGLRQIYYSMNVEVTDKGDVPEGYKVSRKEKRNFPLILESPSPNQTSLYFCASRTGHEPATNEKLFFGSGTQLSVL.

The chain uses TRBV11-2 and TRBJ2-7; D might be TRBD2 (6 bases). The germline V and J ends were trimmed by 1 base and 3 bases, with 16 bases remaining between them. Germline assignment: CDR1 SGHAT and CDR2 FQNNGV. The CDR3 runs to 16 residues. CDR3 in DNA: TGTGCCAGCAGCTTAGGGGGGTTAGCGGCGCGCTACGAGCAGTACTTC. It specifies CASSLGGLAARYEQYF.

CDR3 protein: CASSFRQGARGTDTQYF. The CDR3 DNA is TGTGCCAGCAGCTTTAGACAGGGGGCAAGGGGGACAGATACGCAGTATTTT. The chain joins TRBV11-3 to TRBJ2-3; 10 nucleotides line up with TRBD1. Per the germline V gene, CDR1 is SGHNT and CDR2 is YENEEA. V lost 3 bases and J lost 3; bases outside the gene matches: 9. There are 17 residues in the CDR3.

V and J are TRBV7-3 and TRBJ2-5, with 8 bases identical to TRBD2. This CDR3 region has 15 residues. V lost 2 bases, J lost 5 bases, and 7 bases stayed unmatched. Germline CDR1 and CDR2: SGHTA and FQGTGA. CDR3 region: CASSLLGLASETQYF. As DNA, the CDR3 is TGTGCCAGCAGCTTATTAGGACTAGCTTCGGAGACCCAGTACTTC.

This clone was seen a handful of times. A read error may account for a junction end that differs from germline. This rearrangement joins TRBV6-5 to TRBJ2-7; TRBD1 matches at 7 bases. Germline-derived CDR1 and CDR2 are MNHEY and SVGAGI. The CDR3 is 15 amino acids. The CDR3 reads CASSLQGTVSHEQYF. CDR3 DNA: TGTGCCAGCAGCCTACAAGGGACAGTCTCCCACGAGCAGTACTTC.

This clone was found a few times. The chain employs TRBV19 and TRBJ2-7, with D maybe TRBD1 (5 bases). With 0 bases removed from V and 0 bases from J, the gap between germline ends came to 15 bases. The CDR3 totals 17 residues. Germline values: CDR1 LNHDA, CDR2 SQIVND (reference sequence). Here the CDR3 reads CASSIDLDDSFSYEQYF. DNA for the CDR3: TGTGCCAGTAGTATAGATCTCGATGACAGTTTCTCCTACGAGCAGTACTTC.

V usage is TRBV5-6 and J usage is TRBJ1-1; 11 nucleotides line up with TRBD1. V lost 0 bases and J lost 4; bases outside the gene matches: 5. The CDR3 has 16 residues. CDR1 and CDR2 from the germline V gene are SGHDT and YYEEEE. The CDR3 protein is CASSLAGTGGSTEAFF. Here the CDR3 DNA reads TGTGCCAGCAGCTTGGCCGGGACAGGGGGATCCACTGAAGCTTTCTTT.

This clone has only one observation. Here the CDR3 DNA reads TGTGCCAGCAGCGCCGGTCAGGGGAATGGAAACACCATATATTTT. This sequence encodes CASSAGQGNGNTIYF. This chain joins TRBV9 and TRBJ1-3, with D perhaps TRBD1 (6 bases). The CDR3 length is 15 residues. The germline V gene encodes CDR1 SGDLS and CDR2 YYNGEE. Trimming cost V 3 bases and J 3 bases, with 13 bases left between them.

This chain joins TRBV7-2 and TRBJ1-1; D is unresolved. V was shortened by 4 bases and J by 1 base, with 7 bases between the two germline ends. CDR1 and CDR2 from the germline V gene are SGHTA and FQGNSA. This CDR3 is 13 amino acids long. CDR3 nucleotide sequence: TGTGCCAGCAGCTACTGGAGGAACACTGAAGCTTTCTTT. It translates to CASSYWRNTEAFF.

The chain uses TRBV7-9 and TRBJ2-3; D gene ambiguous. V was clipped by 1 base and J by 0 bases, with 8 bases between them. The CDR3 covers 15 residues. The V gene's germline CDR1 is SEHNR and CDR2 FQNEAQ (reference sequence). The CDR3 reads CASSLEPRSTDTQYF. Here the CDR3 DNA reads TGTGCCAGCAGCTTAGAACCGCGGAGCACAGATACGCAGTATTTT.

The chain couples TRBV28 to TRBJ1-3; 9 bases map to TRBD1. Germline V CDR1 and CDR2: MDHEN, SYDVKM. The junction had 6 bases not matched to a gene; V was cut back by 5 bases and J by 4 bases. The CDR3 length is 15 residues. The DNA for the CDR3 is TGTGCCAGCAGTCTGGACAGGGGAGGAGGAAACACCATATATTTT. Protein product: CASSLDRGGGNTIYF.

The chain joins TRBV7-9 to TRBJ2-3; weak D call: TRBD1 (5 bases). V gave up 2 bases and J gave up 6 bases, with 12 bases separating them. The CDR3 spans 14 residues. The V gene's germline CDR1 is SEHNR and CDR2 FQNEAQ (reference sequence). The CDR3 nucleotides are TGTGCCAGCAGCTTACCCCTAAGGGGTGATACGCAGTATTTT. Translating gives CASSLPLRGDTQYF.

In this sample, this clone turned up a few times. The chain combines TRBV18 with TRBJ2-4, with 8 nucleotides matching TRBD2. The V segment lost 6 bases and the J segment 0 bases; nucleotides outside the gene matches: 4. CDR1 KGHSH and CDR2 LQKENI come from the germline V gene. The CDR3 has 15 residues. The CDR3 region is CASSPAGGAKNIQYF. The CDR3 DNA reads as TGTGCCAGCTCGCCCGCGGGGGGAGCCAAAAACATTCAGTACTTC.

This clone appeared a single time. The J gene is TRBJ2-7, the V gene TRBV5-4, with 8 bases matching TRBD1. The V gene end was trimmed by 0 bases and the J gene end by 2 bases; junction bases not matched to a gene: 1. Germline V gene lookup returns CDR1 SGHNT and CDR2 YYREEE (reference sequence). The CDR3 runs to 14 residues. In DNA, the CDR3 is TGTGCCAGCAGCTTGGCACAGGGGGCCTACGAGCAGTACTTC. Its protein product is CASSLAQGAYEQYF.

As DNA, the CDR3 is TGTGCCAGCAGCACTGGGGGGGGAGAGACCCAGTACTTC. Translation gives CASSTGGGETQYF. The chain has TRBV7-3 and TRBJ2-5; 7 bases agree with TRBD2. Germline assignment: CDR1 SGHTA and CDR2 FQGTGA. The CDR3 totals 13 residues. After removal of 5 bases from V and 4 bases from J, the junction contained 4 bases not matched to a gene. The full variable domain, rest sourced from reference TRBV7-3 and TRBJ2-5, is GAGVSQTPSNKVTEKGKYVELRCDPISGHTALYWYRQSLGQGPEFLIYFQGTGAADDSGLPNDRFFAVRPEGSVSTLKIQRTERGDSAVYLCASSTGGGETQYFGPGTRLLVL.

The chain has TRBV9 and TRBJ2-5; 7 bases fit TRBD1. CDR3 size: 15 residues. Germline-derived CDR1 and CDR2 are SGDLS and YYNGEE. J lost 5 bases, V lost 3 bases, and 10 bases had no gene match. CDR3 amino acids: CASSDFRQGGETQYF. The CDR3 nucleotides are TGTGCCAGCAGCGACTTCAGACAGGGTGGGGAGACCCAGTACTTC. Complete variable domain (other parts from reference TRBV9 and TRBJ2-5): DSGVTQTPKHLITATGQRVTLRCSPRSGDLSVYWYQQSLDQGLQFLIQYYNGEERAKGNILERFSAQQFPDLHSELNLSSLELGDSALYFCASSDFRQGGETQYFGPGTRLLVL.

The chain joins TRBV19 to TRBJ2-6, with D perhaps TRBD1 (6 bases). V was clipped by 8 bases and J by 0 bases, with 26 bases between them. The CDR3 totals 20 residues. Germline CDR1 is LNHDA and CDR2 is SQIVND (reference sequence). CDR3 amino acids: CASRRFAGQGSSSGANVLTF. CDR3 DNA: TGTGCCAGTCGTCGGTTTGCCGGGCAGGGGTCAAGCTCTGGGGCCAACGTCCTGACTTTC.

The CDR3 sequence: CASSLDTGSYEQYF. The CDR3 coding sequence is TGTGCCAGCAGCTTAGATACAGGCTCCTACGAGCAGTACTTC. The chain combines TRBV7-9 with TRBJ2-7; possibly TRBD1 for D (5 bases). CDR1 SEHNR and CDR2 FQNEAQ come from the germline V gene (reference sequence). The CDR3 spans 14 residues. The germline V and J ends were trimmed by 1 base and 0 bases, with 7 bases remaining between them.

In its sample, this clone was seen once. V usage is TRBV27 and J usage is TRBJ1-1; 9 bases align to TRBD1. This CDR3 has 15 amino acids. Germline loops: CDR1 MNHEY, CDR2 SMNVEV (reference sequence). V gave up 5 bases and J gave up 4 bases; unmatched junction bases: 8. The CDR3 spells CASSLLPGQGTEAFF. The CDR3 DNA is TGTGCCAGCAGTCTCCTTCCGGGACAGGGCACTGAAGCTTTCTTT.

This chain joins TRBV9 and TRBJ2-1, with TRBD2 as a possible D gene (5 bases). This CDR3 is built from 15 residues. In germline, CDR1 is SGDLS, CDR2 YYNGEE. The V end was cut by 0 bases, the J end by 5 bases, with 12 bases between. The CDR3 spells CASSVGGETDNEQFF. The CDR3 nucleotides are TGTGCCAGCAGCGTAGGTGGGGAGACGGACAATGAGCAGTTCTTC.

This chain links TRBV7-6 with TRBJ1-3; a weak D match, TRBD1 (6 bases). The V gene lost 5 bases and the J gene lost 0 bases, with 23 bases spanning the gap. Germline-derived CDR1 and CDR2 are SGHVS and FNYEAQ. CDR3 size: 19 residues. CDR3 region: CASSAHRKGTLYSGNTIYF. CDR3 nucleotides: TGTGCCAGCAGCGCACACAGGAAAGGGACACTTTACTCTGGAAACACCATATATTTT.

The chain recombines TRBV7-2 with TRBJ2-5; 7 bases line up with TRBD2. CDR1 SGHTA and CDR2 FQGNSA come from the germline V gene. This CDR3 has 15 amino acids. With V trimmed by 1 base and J by 3 bases, 5 bases remained unmatched. The CDR3 nucleotides are TGTGCCAGCAGCTTAGGGGGGGGAAAAGAAGAGACCCAGTACTTC. Amino acid sequence: CASSLGGGKEETQYF.

The chain has TRBV9 and TRBJ1-4; 7 positions match TRBD1. J lost 4 bases, V lost 3 bases, and 6 bases had no gene match. Germline CDR1 SGDLS, CDR2 YYNGEE. This CDR3 spans 15 amino acids. The CDR3 spells CASSARDSYNEKLFF. CDR3 coding DNA: TGTGCCAGCAGCGCGCGGGACAGTTATAATGAAAAACTGTTTTTT. Full variable domain (remainder filled in from reference TRBV9 and TRBJ1-4): DSGVTQTPKHLITATGQRVTLRCSPRSGDLSVYWYQQSLDQGLQFLIQYYNGEERAKGNILERFSAQQFPDLHSELNLSSLELGDSALYFCASSARDSYNEKLFFGSGTQLSVL.